This T cell receptor (beta chain) was recorded in a study of PD-L1 blockade in urothelial cancer. Study background: Atezolizumab (1,200 mg intravenously every 3 weeks) began around 2014 for patients. The analyses of blood took place 3 weeks (second dose) and 6 weeks after treatment start.

Time point indicated: pretreatment peripheral blood. All patients handed over anywhere from 1 to 8 samples, pretreatment and on-treatment. The authors spiked synthetic TCR analog templates into each PCR. Measured with immunoSEQ multiplex PCR; TCRdb has only the in-frame clones, and not every one. The sample records about 74,000 clones, about nine tenths being singletons. Deletions cut 4 bases from V and 5 bases from J, with 18 bases between. The germline gives CDR1 SGHAT, CDR2 FQNNGV. CDR3 length: 16 amino acids. The receptor comes from a man between 65 and 79 years old with urothelial cancer. The rearrangement uses TRBV11-2 and TRBJ2-1; TRBD1 might be the D (5 bases). Source: PBMCs, taken around atezolizumab (anti-PD-L1) treatment. The CDR3 loop is CASSSPRFGQHNEQFF. In DNA form, the CDR3 reads TGTGCCAGCAGCTCCCCCCGTTTTGGACAACACAATGAGCAGTTCTTC.